This T cell receptor beta chain is drawn from a study of cytomegalovirus exposure and HLA in healthy donors. Whole-study findings and limits: Several of the most significant clusters were apparently associated with common viral pathogens in a later analysis. Association with HLA alleles at 0.05 false discovery rate was found for about 17,000 TCR beta sequences in a later analysis.

PCR was performed using 60 Vbeta and 13 Jbeta primers. Assay: immunoSEQ multiplex PCR; the TCRdb copy retains only in-frame clones and omits some. Altogether some 180,000 clones are present, about 80% being singletons, with the ten largest covering under 2%. The J segment lost 5 bases and the V segment lost 6 bases, leaving 10 bases of the junction unmatched. The CDR3 covers 16 residues. The germline CDR1 and CDR2 sequences are LNHDA and SQIVND (reference sequence). Note on this clone: Its target is unknown.

The specimen sequenced was PBMCs. This sequence was found in a man aged 25-45 years in good health and CMV-seronegative. V usage is TRBV19 and J usage is TRBJ1-6; 7 bases are a match to TRBD1. The CDR3 bases are TGTGCCAGTAGGACCAATCGACAGGGAAATAATTCACCCCTCCACTTT. Translated: CASRTNRQGNNSPLHF.